The clone carrying this TCR beta chain was detected once. What it binds is not known. A J-beta primer mix and a sample-barcoded 5' primer were used in a second PCR of about 6 to 12 cycles. A template-switch adaptor that had 12 random nucleotides put a tag on each cDNA molecule. TCRdb reanalysed the 5' RACE reads using MiXCR and keeps one entry per CDR3 protein. The data contain approximately 800,000 distinct CDR3 sequences, approximately 55% of them singletons. This sample was taken from a study of blood T cells in healthy people across ages. Study outcomes and limitations: PBMCs that were unsorted prevented a conclusive naive versus antigen-experienced comparison. Long-lived donors exceeded aged donors in naive CD4+ cells and diversity. Considered underestimates were the diversity estimates obtained from one million T cells.

V was trimmed by 0 bases and J by 7 bases, leaving 10 bases between them. Germline assignment: CDR1 SGHRS and CDR2 YFSETQ. This CDR3 contains 14 residues. The sequence was collected from a man older than 75 in good health. Sequencing input: blood. The chain combines TRBV5-1 with TRBJ2-2, with D perhaps TRBD2 (6 bases). The CDR3 protein is CASSLAGDHGELFF. CDR3 bases: TGCGCCAGCAGCTTGGCGGGAGACCACGGGGAGCTGTTTTTT. Full variable domain (remainder filled in from reference TRBV5-1 and TRBJ2-2): KAGVTQTPRYLIKTRGQQVTLSCSPISGHRSVSWYQQTPGQGLQFLFEYFSETQRNKGNFPGRFSGRQFSNSRSEMNVSTLELGDSALYLCASSLAGDHGELFFGEGSRLTVL.